This T cell receptor (beta chain) was retrieved from a study of OX40 agonist ivuxolimab in advanced cancers. Sequencing was performed with immunoSEQ multiplex PCR; in TCRdb, only in-frame clones are kept and a portion is missing. Of about 79,000 clones in the sample, under 85% were seen once. The clonotype was recovered from an adult with an advanced solid tumor such as melanoma, head and neck, liver or kidney cancer. The source material was CD4+ or CD8+ T cells sorted from blood, sampled in a trial of the OX40 agonist ivuxolimab.

CDR3 nucleotides: TGTGCCAGCAGCCAAGATCTTGAAGATACGCAGTATTTT. The encoded protein is CASSQDLEDTQYF. The chain carries TRBV14 and TRBJ2-3; D unresolved. This CDR3 is built from 13 residues. Trimming cost V 0 bases and J 5 bases, with 6 bases left between them. The germline gives CDR1 SGHDN, CDR2 FVKESK.